The 10 T cell receptor beta chains listed next were all sequenced from one sample in a study of PD-1 blockade in classical Hodgkin lymphoma. Method: immunoSEQ multiplex PCR; TCRdb's copy keeps in-frame clones and lacks some. This table has around 15,000 clones, about two thirds appearing once. Autologous stem cell transplantation was followed by relapse in every patient, and brentuximab vedotin exposure varied. Sequenced here: peripheral blood mononuclear cells (PBMCs), sampled before the second cycle of nivolumab. Source of these receptors: a human donor with classical Hodgkin lymphoma.

The chain combines TRBV7-9 with TRBJ2-7; TRBD2 matches at 11 bases. The germline V gene encodes CDR1 SEHNR and CDR2 FQNEAQ (reference sequence). This CDR3 spans 14 amino acids. Trimming removed 5 bases from V and 4 bases from J; junction bases left unmatched: 4. In DNA, the CDR3 is TGTGCCAGCAGCGGGTCTAGCGGGAGGTACGAGCAGTACTTC. Translated, it gives CASSGSSGRYEQYF.

V gene TRBV15 combines with J gene TRBJ2-2; D is uncertain. Trimming took off 0 bases at V and 9 bases at J, with 11 bases between the two ends. CDR3 length: 14 residues. CDR1 is LNHNV and CDR2 is YYDKDF in the germline V gene (reference sequence). CDR3 amino acids: CATSRDRLARELFF. The CDR3 DNA sequence: TGTGCCACCAGCAGAGATCGGCTCGCCCGGGAGCTGTTTTTT.

This clone appeared a few times. The chain uses TRBV9 and TRBJ2-1; 7 nucleotides line up with TRBD2. Per germline, CDR1 SGDLS and CDR2 YYNGEE. Trimming took 3 bases from V and 7 from J; bases not matched to a gene: 7. This CDR3 comprises 14 residues. In DNA, the CDR3 is TGTGCCAGCAGCGACGGGCTCGGGGGGAATGAGCAGTTCTTC. This encodes CASSDGLGGNEQFF.

The chain couples TRBV4-1 to TRBJ1-4, with 7 bases matching TRBD1. Germline assignment: CDR1 MGHRA and CDR2 YSYEKL. V lost 3 bases, J lost 5 bases, and 6 bases stayed unmatched. This CDR3 region has 15 residues. The CDR3 is CASSHSGQSNEKLFF. The CDR3 DNA sequence: TGCGCCAGCAGCCACTCGGGACAGAGCAATGAAAAACTGTTTTTT.

The gene calls are TRBV14 and TRBJ1-6; 7 bases are a match to TRBD1. The V and J ends lost 2 bases and 7 bases, in that order; junction bases with no gene match: 5. CDR1 is SGHDN and CDR2 is FVKESK in the germline V gene. There are 15 residues in the CDR3. As DNA, the CDR3 is TGTGCCAGCAGCCAATCGCGAGGGGGCAATTCACCCCTCCACTTT. Its translation: CASSQSRGGNSPLHF.

The chain employs TRBV6-5 and TRBJ2-7; possibly TRBD1 or TRBD2 for D (5 bases each). CDR1 and CDR2 from the germline V gene are MNHEY and SVGAGI. The length of the CDR3 is 16 residues. With 0 bases removed from V and 5 bases from J, the gap between germline ends came to 17 bases. The CDR3 reads CASSYSGPGIGDEQYF. CDR3 DNA: TGTGCCAGCAGTTACTCGGGTCCGGGGATAGGGGACGAGCAGTACTTC.

The chain joins TRBV6-1 to TRBJ2-1; TRBD1 might be the D (6 bases). Trimming stripped 10 bases from V and 3 bases from J, with 13 bases between. Looked up from germline, CDR1 is MNHNS and CDR2 is SASEGT. This CDR3 has 13 amino acids. This CDR3 reads CATLRDIYNEQFF. Written as DNA, the CDR3 is TGTGCCACCCTAAGGGACATCTACAATGAGCAGTTCTTC.

V usage is TRBV10-3 and J usage is TRBJ2-7, with D perhaps TRBD1 (6 bases). Deletions cut 4 bases from V and 5 bases from J, with 21 bases between. Germline CDR1 ENHRY, CDR2 SYGVKD. The CDR3 sequence is 16 residues long. CDR3 DNA: TGTGCCATCAGTGGGGCCCTCGACAGAGGGGGTAACGAGCAGTACTTC. This translates into CAISGALDRGGNEQYF.

This clone was counted between two and nine times. The chain employs TRBV19 and TRBJ1-1, with 10 bases fitting TRBD1. The junction had 13 bases not matched to a gene; V was cut back by 7 bases and J by 8 bases. Looked up from germline, CDR1 is LNHDA and CDR2 is SQIVND (reference sequence). The CDR3 is made up of 15 amino acids. The CDR3 nucleotides read TGTGCCAGTACCCCGGGACAGGGGATCTCGACCGAAGCTTTCTTT. Protein sequence: CASTPGQGISTEAFF.

The V call is TRBV11-2, the J call TRBJ2-1; TRBD1 or TRBD2 may be the D gene (5 bases each). Germline CDR1 is SGHAT and CDR2 is FQNNGV. The V end was cut by 3 bases, the J end by 5 bases, with 23 bases between. The CDR3 contains 18 residues. CDR3 DNA: TGTGCCAGCAGCTTTGGCGGTAACGGGGCCGACCCCCACAATGAGCAGTTCTTC. Translating it yields CASSFGGNGADPHNEQFF.